This TCR beta chain was captured in a study of T cell responses to AZD1222 COVID-19 vaccine. Using immunoSEQ multiplex PCR, the repertoire was profiled, and TCRdb retains in-frame clones only, with some absent. In the table there are about 120,000 clones, 85% to 90% of which are singletons. V dropped 0 bases and J dropped 4; count of bases not matched to a gene: 5. Germline CDR1 LGHNA, CDR2 YSLEER. The CDR3 has 16 residues. The sequence came from an adult who received the AZD1222 COVID-19 vaccine. This specimen consisted of peripheral blood, obtained 28 days after the second AZD1222 dose. This sequence joins TRBV4-3 and TRBJ1-5; 8 nucleotides line up with TRBD1. The CDR3 DNA reads TGCGCCAGCAGCCAAGACCCAACAGGGGGTAATCAGCCCCAGCATTTT. Translating it yields CASSQDPTGGNQPQHF.